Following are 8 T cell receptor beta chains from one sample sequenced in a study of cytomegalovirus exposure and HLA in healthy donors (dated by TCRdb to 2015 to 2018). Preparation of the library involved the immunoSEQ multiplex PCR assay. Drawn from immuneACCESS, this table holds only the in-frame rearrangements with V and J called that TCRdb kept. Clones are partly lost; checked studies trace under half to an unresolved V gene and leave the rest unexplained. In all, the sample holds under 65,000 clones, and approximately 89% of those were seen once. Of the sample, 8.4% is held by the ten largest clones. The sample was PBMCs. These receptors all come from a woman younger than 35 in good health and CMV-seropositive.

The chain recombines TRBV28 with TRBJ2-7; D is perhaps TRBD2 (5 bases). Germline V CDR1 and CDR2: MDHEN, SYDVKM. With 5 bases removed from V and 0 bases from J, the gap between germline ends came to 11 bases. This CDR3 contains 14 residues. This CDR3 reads CASSLPGFSYEQYF. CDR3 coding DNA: TGTGCCAGCAGTCTTCCGGGGTTCTCCTACGAGCAGTACTTC.

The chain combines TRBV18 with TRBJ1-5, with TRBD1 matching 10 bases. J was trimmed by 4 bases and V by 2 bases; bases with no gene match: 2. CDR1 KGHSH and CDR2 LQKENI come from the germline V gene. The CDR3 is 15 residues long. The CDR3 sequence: CASSPEGQGNQPQHF. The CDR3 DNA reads TGTGCCAGCTCACCAGAGGGACAGGGGAATCAGCCCCAGCATTTT.

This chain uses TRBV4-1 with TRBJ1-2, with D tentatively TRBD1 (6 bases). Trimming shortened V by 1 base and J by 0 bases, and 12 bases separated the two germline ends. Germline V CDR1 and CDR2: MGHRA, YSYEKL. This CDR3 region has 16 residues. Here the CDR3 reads CASSQADRPSNYGYTF. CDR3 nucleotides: TGCGCCAGCAGCCAAGCAGACAGGCCCTCTAACTATGGCTACACCTTC.

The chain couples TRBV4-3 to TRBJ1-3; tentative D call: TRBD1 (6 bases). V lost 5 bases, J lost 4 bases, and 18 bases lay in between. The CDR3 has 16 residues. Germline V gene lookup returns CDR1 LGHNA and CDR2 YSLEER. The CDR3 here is CASSTTGGAHGNTIYF. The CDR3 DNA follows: TGCGCCAGCAGCACAACCGGGGGGGCCCACGGAAACACCATATATTTT.

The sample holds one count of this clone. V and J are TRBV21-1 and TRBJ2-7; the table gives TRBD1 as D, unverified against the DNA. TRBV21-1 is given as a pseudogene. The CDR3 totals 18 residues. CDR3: CASSKFLSGTKKGYEQYF. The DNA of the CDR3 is TGTGCCAGCAGCAAATTCCTCTCCGGGACAAAAAAGGGCTACGAGCAGTACTTC.

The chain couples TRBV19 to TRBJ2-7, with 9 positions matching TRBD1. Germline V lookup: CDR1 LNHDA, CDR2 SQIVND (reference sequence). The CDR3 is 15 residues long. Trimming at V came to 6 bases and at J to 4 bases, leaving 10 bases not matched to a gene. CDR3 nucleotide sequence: TGTGCCAGTAGGGCAGAACAGGGGGCGTTTTACGAGCAGTACTTC. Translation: CASRAEQGAFYEQYF.

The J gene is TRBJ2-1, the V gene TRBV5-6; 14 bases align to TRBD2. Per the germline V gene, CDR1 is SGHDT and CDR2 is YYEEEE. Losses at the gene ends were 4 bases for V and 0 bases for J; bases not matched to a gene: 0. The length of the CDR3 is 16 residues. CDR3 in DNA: TGTGCCAGCAGCGGGACTAGCGGGGGCTCCTACAATGAGCAGTTCTTC. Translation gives CASSGTSGGSYNEQFF.

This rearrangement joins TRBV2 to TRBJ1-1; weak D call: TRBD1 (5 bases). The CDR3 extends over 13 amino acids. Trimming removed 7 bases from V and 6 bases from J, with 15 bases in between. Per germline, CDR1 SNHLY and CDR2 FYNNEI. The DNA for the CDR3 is TGTGCCAGCACAGGGACTGGCCTAGCTGAAGCTTTCTTT. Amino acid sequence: CASTGTGLAEAFF.